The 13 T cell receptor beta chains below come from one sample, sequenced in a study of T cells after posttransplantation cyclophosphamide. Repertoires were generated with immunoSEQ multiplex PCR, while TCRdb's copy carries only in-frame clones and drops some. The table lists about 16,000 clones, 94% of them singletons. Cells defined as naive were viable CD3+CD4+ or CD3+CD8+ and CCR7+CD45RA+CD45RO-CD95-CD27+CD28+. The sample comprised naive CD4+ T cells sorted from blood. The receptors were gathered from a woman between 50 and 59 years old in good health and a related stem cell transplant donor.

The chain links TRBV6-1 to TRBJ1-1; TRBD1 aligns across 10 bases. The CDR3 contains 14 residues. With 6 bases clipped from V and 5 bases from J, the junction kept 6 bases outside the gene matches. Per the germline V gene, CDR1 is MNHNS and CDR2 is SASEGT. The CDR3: CASSFGTGETEAFF. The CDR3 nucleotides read TGTGCCAGCAGCTTCGGGACAGGGGAGACTGAAGCTTTCTTT.

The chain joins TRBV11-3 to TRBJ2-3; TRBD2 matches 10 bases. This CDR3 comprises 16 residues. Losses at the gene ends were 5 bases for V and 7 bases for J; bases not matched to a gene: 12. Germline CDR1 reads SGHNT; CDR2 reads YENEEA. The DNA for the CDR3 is TGTGCCAGCAGCCCAGGTCGAGCGGGAGGGCTTCATACGCAGTATTTT. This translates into CASSPGRAGGLHTQYF.

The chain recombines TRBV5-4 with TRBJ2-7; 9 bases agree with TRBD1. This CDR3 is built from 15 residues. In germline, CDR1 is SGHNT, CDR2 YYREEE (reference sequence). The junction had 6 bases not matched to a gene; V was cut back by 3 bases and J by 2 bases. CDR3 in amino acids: CASSSGTGTPYEQYF. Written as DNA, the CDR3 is TGTGCCAGCAGCTCCGGGACAGGGACCCCCTACGAGCAGTACTTC.

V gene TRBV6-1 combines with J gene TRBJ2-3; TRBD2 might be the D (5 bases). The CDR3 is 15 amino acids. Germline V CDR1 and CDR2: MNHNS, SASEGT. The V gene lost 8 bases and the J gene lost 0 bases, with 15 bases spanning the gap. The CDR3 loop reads CASRWKRISTDTQYF. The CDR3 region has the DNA TGTGCCAGCCGTTGGAAGCGGATTAGCACAGATACGCAGTATTTT.

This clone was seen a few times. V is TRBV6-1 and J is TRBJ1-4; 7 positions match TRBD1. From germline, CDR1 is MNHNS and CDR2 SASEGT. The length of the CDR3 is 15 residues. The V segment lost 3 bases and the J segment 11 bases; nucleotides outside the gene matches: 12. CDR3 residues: CASSERRDRIGKLFF. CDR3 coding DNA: TGTGCCAGCAGTGAGAGACGGGACAGAATCGGGAAACTGTTTTTT.

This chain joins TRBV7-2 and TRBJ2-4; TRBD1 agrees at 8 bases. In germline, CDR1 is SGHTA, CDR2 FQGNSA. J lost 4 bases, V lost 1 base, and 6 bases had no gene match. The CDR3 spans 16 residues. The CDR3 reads CASSLVYWDRKNIQYF. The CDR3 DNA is TGTGCCAGCAGCTTAGTGTATTGGGACAGGAAAAACATTCAGTACTTC.

CDR3 region: CASRPPESYEQYF. The CDR3 DNA reads TGTGCCAGCAGACCTCCGGAGTCCTACGAGCAGTACTTC. The chain uses TRBV5-4 and TRBJ2-5; D remains ambiguous. TRBJ2-7 explains the end of the DNA better; the J call may be wrong. The CDR3 runs 13 residues. Per the germline V gene, CDR1 is SGHNT and CDR2 is YYREEE (reference sequence).

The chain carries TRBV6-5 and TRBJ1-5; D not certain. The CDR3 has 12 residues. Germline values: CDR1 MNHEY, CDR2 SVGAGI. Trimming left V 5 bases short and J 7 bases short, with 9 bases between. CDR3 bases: TGTGCCAGCAGTCCACCGGGGCAGCCCCAGCATTTT. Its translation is CASSPPGQPQHF.

Written as DNA, the CDR3 is TGCGCCAGCAGCCAGGCCCTTAACACAGATACGCAGTATTTT. Translation: CASSQALNTDTQYF. This sequence joins TRBV4-3 and TRBJ2-3; D gene uncertain. The germline CDR1 and CDR2 sequences are LGHNA and YSLEER. V lost 3 bases, J lost 2 bases, and 9 bases lay in between. This CDR3 is 14 amino acids long.

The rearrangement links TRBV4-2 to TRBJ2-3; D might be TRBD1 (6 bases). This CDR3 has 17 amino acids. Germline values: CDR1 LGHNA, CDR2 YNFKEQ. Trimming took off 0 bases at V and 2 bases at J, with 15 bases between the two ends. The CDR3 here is CASSQDVPGANTDTQYF. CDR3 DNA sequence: TGTGCCAGCAGCCAAGATGTTCCAGGGGCGAACACAGATACGCAGTATTTT.

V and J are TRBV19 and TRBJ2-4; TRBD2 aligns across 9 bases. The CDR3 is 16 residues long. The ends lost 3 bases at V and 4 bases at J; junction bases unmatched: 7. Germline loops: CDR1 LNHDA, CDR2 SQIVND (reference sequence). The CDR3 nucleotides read TGTGCCAGTAGTATCTCGCGGGAGGGTTTTAAAAACATTCAGTACTTC. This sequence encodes CASSISREGFKNIQYF.

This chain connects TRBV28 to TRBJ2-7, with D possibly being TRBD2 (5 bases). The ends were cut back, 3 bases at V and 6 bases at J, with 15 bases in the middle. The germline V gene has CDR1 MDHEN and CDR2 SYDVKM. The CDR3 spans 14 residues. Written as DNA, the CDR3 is TGTGCCAGCAGTTTTTTGGCGGGTCGTCGCGAGCAGTACTTC. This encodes CASSFLAGRREQYF.

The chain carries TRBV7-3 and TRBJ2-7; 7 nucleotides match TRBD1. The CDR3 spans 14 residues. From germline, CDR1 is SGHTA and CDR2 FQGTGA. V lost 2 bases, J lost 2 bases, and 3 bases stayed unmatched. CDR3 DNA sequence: TGTGCCAGCAGCTTACAGGGACAGACCTACGAGCAGTACTTC. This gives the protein CASSLQGQTYEQYF.